This T cell receptor (beta chain) was documented in a study of T cell repertoires in cytomegalovirus infection. Termini included, the CDR3 measures 16 amino acids. Germline V lookup: CDR1 SQVTM, CDR2 ANQGSEA. With respect to this clonotype: Its antigen is not identified. Because the CDR3's place on the DNA is in doubt, the DNA is left out and the CDR3 is given as listed by TCRdb.

TCRdb passed the reads through MiXCR, listing each CDR3 protein once. The sample holds approximately 750,000 distinct CDR3 sequences, roughly 35% seen once. Overall study results and limits: Carriers of CMV and the relevant HLA type were discriminated by public TCR beta frequency. HLA-C-restricted CMV-specific TCR beta clonotypes prevailed in the ex vivo response.

The sequenced material came from PBMCs. The V call is TRBV29-1, the J call TRBJ2-1; the tabulated D call, TRBD1, remains unverified against the DNA. The source of this sequence is a human donor in good health (CMV status not recorded). Some clones in this sample may be carry-over from other donors' samples. The CDR3 region is CSVAAGASSEYNEQSF.